This T cell receptor (beta chain) was retrieved from a study of shared clonotypes between healthy human individuals. As regards this clone: The antigen remains undetermined.

Findings of the study overall: Depth of sequencing was expected to influence donor clonotype sharing.

In the authors' methods: ImmunoSEQ supplied junction-only sequences lacking quality scores, so filtering was different. Assay: immunoSEQ multiplex PCR; the TCRdb copy retains only in-frame clones and omits some. V, J and clone size are taken as reported in that table, and D and trimming were inferred from the DNA itself. There are millions of clones in the sample; over 90% occur only once, and around 0.4% lies in the top ten. V lost 6 bases to trimming and J lost 4 bases; unmatched junction nucleotides: 10. From germline, CDR1 is LNHDA and CDR2 SQIVND (reference sequence). There are 15 residues in the CDR3.

This chain links TRBV19 with TRBJ1-2, with 8 bases that match TRBD1. This clonotype was obtained from a man younger than 35 in good health. Some clones in this sample may be carry-over from other donors' samples. The sequencing input was naive CD4+ T cells from PBMCs. The subset denotes: CD45RA+ positively selected. CDR3: CASRNGWTGSYGYTF. CDR3 bases: TGTGCCAGTAGGAACGGCTGGACAGGGAGCTATGGCTACACCTTC.